A selection of T cell receptor beta chains follows, all from one sample in a study of radiotherapy plus CTLA-4 blockade in lung cancer. Produced via immunoSEQ multiplex PCR; TCRdb's table is partial and in-frame only. The data contain 60,000 to 70,000 clones, around four fifths of them seen just once; the ten biggest clones take up less than 5%. The sample in question was peripheral blood, obtained from a patient treated with radiotherapy plus ipilimumab. The receptors here all came from a human donor with non-small cell lung cancer who had a partial response to radiotherapy plus ipilimumab. The CDR3 runs from the conserved cysteine through the conserved F or W. Each record gives: J gene, V gene, clone size, D gene, CDR3 length, CDR3 protein, CDR3 DNA. A D gene is named only where the DNA matches it firmly. Part of the rows lack a size; the others show once, few, many or a class for expanded clones.

J: TRBJ1-1; V: TRBV5-1; size: -; D: TRBD1; length: 15; CDR3: CASSFPGQGGTEAFF; DNA: TGCGCCAGCAGCTTTCCGGGACAGGGGGGCACTGAAGCTTTCTTT
J: TRBJ2-2; V: TRBV5-1; size: -; D: TRBD1; length: 15; CDR3: CASSPMTGDTGELFF; DNA: TGCGCCAGCAGCCCCATGACAGGGGACACCGGGGAGCTGTTTTTT
J: TRBJ1-1; V: TRBV5-1; size: -; D: -; length: 13; CDR3: CASSSQEGSEAFF; DNA: TGCGCCAGCAGCTCACAGGAGGGTTCTGAAGCTTTCTTT
J: TRBJ2-3; V: TRBV6-1; size: -; D: -; length: 15; CDR3: CASSEADLAIDTQYF; DNA: TGTGCCAGCAGTGAAGCTGACCTAGCAATCGATACGCAGTATTTT
J: TRBJ2-3; V: TRBV9; size: -; D: -; length: 12; CDR3: CASSVQGDTQYF; DNA: TGTGCCAGCAGCGTCCAGGGAGATACGCAGTATTTT
J: TRBJ2-2; V: TRBV7-6; size: -; D: -; length: 16; CDR3: CASSLIGPGNTGELFF; DNA: TGTGCCAGCAGCTTAATCGGCCCGGGGAACACCGGGGAGCTGTTTTTT
J: TRBJ2-2; V: TRBV11-2; size: -; D: TRBD2; length: 15; CDR3: CASMASGRATGELFF; DNA: TGTGCCAGCATGGCTAGCGGGAGGGCTACCGGGGAGCTGTTTTTT
J: TRBJ2-7; V: TRBV11-1; size: -; D: TRBD2; length: 15; CDR3: CASSLLGGRVYEQYF; DNA: TGTGCCAGCAGCTTACTGGGCGGGAGAGTTTACGAGCAGTACTTC
J: TRBJ2-1; V: TRBV19; size: -; D: TRBD2; length: 17; CDR3: CASSIDQSGSIYNEQFF; DNA: TGTGCCAGTAGTATAGATCAAAGCGGGAGTATCTACAATGAGCAGTTCTTC
J: TRBJ2-7; V: TRBV28; size: -; D: TRBD2; length: 17; CDR3: CASSSLTTSGRSHEQYF; DNA: TGTGCCAGCAGTTCCCTCACCACTAGCGGGAGAAGCCACGAGCAGTACTTC
J: TRBJ2-2; V: TRBV7-8; size: -; D: TRBD1; length: 16; CDR3: CASSSKTGTNTGELFF; DNA: TGTGCCAGCAGCTCCAAGACAGGGACAAACACCGGGGAGCTGTTTTTT
J: TRBJ2-3; V: TRBV2; size: -; D: -; length: 11; CDR3: CASSREDTQYF; DNA: TGTGCCAGCAGTCGGGAAGATACGCAGTATTTT
J: TRBJ1-2; V: TRBV29-1; size: -; D: -; length: 14; CDR3: CSVSSGGGDYGYTF; DNA: TGCAGCGTTTCCAGCGGGGGGGGCGACTATGGCTACACCTTC
J: TRBJ2-1; V: TRBV30; size: once; D: TRBD2; length: 12; CDR3: CAWSPLAGEQFF; DNA: TGTGCCTGGAGTCCGCTAGCGGGAGAGCAGTTCTTC
J: TRBJ2-5; V: TRBV5-1; size: -; D: -; length: 13; CDR3: CASSLDTQETQYF; DNA: TGCGCCAGCAGCTTGGACACCCAAGAGACCCAGTACTTC
J: TRBJ1-2; V: TRBV28; size: -; D: -; length: 14; CDR3: CASSLVNWGGGYTF; DNA: TGTGCCAGCAGTTTAGTTAACTGGGGAGGAGGCTACACCTTC
J: TRBJ2-7; V: TRBV5-1; size: -; D: TRBD2; length: 16; CDR3: CASSGGTSGIAGEQYF; DNA: TGCGCCAGCAGCGGGGGGACTAGCGGGATTGCAGGCGAGCAGTACTTC